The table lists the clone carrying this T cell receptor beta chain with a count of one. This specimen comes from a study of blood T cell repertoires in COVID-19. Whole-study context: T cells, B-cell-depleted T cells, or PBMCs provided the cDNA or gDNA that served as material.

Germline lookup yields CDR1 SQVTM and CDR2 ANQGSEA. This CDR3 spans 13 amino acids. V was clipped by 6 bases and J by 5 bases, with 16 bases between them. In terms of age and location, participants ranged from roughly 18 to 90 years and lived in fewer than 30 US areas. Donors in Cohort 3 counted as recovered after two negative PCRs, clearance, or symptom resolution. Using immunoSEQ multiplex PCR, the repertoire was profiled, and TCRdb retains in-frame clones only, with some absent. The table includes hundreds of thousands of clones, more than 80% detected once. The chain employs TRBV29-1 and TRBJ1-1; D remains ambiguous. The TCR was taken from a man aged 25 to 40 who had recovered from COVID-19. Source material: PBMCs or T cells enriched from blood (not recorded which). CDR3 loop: CSVAAGGSTEAFF. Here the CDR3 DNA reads TGCAGCGTGGCGGCAGGAGGGAGTACTGAAGCTTTCTTT.